The source of this T cell receptor beta chain is a study of T cell clonotyping in hematopoietic cell transplantation. Study information: Pretransplant recipient samples were taken after cytoreduction. Study results and limitations: At the given depth, recipient repertoires were over 95% de novo clonotypes. Broader posttransplant TCR repertoire diversity was predicted by graft donor and pretransplant recipient Inverse Simpson Index values.

Germline values: CDR1 SGHTA, CDR2 FQGTGA. This CDR3 comprises 13 residues. With 5 bases removed from V and 6 bases from J, the gap between germline ends came to 12 bases. The time point was: recipient sample about 28 days before transplant, after cytoreduction. On this clone: What it binds is unknown.

Sequencing was performed with immunoSEQ multiplex PCR; in TCRdb, only in-frame clones are kept and a portion is missing. This sample has about 38,000 clones, with roughly 96% found just once. V usage is TRBV7-3 and J usage is TRBJ2-3; D is unresolved. The receptor comes from a man between 35 and 55 years old with chronic myeloid leukemia. Some clones in this sample may be carry-over from other donors' samples. The sample was peripheral blood mononuclear cells, taken before stem cell transplant. CDR3 sequence: CASSLTRQDTQYF. CDR3 DNA: TGTGCCAGCAGCCTGACCCGCCAGGATACGCAGTATTTT.